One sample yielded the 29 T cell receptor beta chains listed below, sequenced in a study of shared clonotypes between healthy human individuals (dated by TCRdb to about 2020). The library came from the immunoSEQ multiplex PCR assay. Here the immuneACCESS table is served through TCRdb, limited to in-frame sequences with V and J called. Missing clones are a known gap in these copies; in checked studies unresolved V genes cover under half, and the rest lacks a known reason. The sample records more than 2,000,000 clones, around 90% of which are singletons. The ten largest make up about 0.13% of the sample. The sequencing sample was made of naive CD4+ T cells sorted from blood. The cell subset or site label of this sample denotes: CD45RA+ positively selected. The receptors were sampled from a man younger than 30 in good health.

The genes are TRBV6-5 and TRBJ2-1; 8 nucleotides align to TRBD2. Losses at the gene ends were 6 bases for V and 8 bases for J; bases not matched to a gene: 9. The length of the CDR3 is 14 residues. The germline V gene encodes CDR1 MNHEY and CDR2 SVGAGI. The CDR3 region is CASSRSAGVHEQFF. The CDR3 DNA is TGTGCCAGCAGCAGGTCAGCGGGAGTACATGAGCAGTTCTTC.

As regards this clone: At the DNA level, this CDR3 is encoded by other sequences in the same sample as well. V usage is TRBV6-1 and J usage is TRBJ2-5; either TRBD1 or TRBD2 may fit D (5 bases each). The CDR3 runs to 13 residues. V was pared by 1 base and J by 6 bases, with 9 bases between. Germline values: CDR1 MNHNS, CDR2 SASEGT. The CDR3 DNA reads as TGTGCCAGCAGTGAAGTTGGGGGACAGACCCAGTACTTC. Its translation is CASSEVGGQTQYF.

CDR3 sequence (DNA): TGTGCCAGCTCACAGTCGACAACCCCTTACGCCGGGGAGCTGTTTTTT. Residues: CASSQSTTPYAGELFF. The rearrangement joins TRBV18 to TRBJ2-2; D not certain. Trimming took off 4 bases at V and 6 bases at J, with 18 bases between the two ends. CDR1 and CDR2 (germline): KGHSH, LQKENI. The CDR3 has 16 amino acids.

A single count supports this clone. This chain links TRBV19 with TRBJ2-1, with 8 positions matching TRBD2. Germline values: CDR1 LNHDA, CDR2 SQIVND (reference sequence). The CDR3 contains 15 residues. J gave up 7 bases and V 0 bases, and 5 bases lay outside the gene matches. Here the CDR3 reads CASSIDGGAWNEQFF. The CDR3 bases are TGTGCCAGTAGTATAGACGGGGGGGCTTGGAATGAGCAGTTCTTC. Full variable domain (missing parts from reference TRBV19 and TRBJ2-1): DGGITQSPKYLFRKEGQNVTLSCEQNLNHDAMYWYRQDPGQGLRLIYYSQIVNDFQKGDIAEGYSVSREKKESFPLTVTSAQKNPTAFYLCASSIDGGAWNEQFFGPGTRLTVL.

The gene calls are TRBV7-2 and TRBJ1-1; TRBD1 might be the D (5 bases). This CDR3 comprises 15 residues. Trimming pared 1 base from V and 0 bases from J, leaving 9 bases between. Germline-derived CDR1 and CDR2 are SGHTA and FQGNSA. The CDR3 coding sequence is TGTGCCAGCAGCTTAGAAGGGGCGGTGAACACTGAAGCTTTCTTT. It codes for CASSLEGAVNTEAFF. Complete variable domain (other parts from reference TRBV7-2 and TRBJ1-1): GAGVSQSPSNKVTEKGKDVELRCDPISGHTALYWYRQSLGQGLEFLIYFQGNSAPDKSGLPSDRFSAERTGGSVSTLTIQRTQQEDSAVYLCASSLEGAVNTEAFFGQGTRLTVV.

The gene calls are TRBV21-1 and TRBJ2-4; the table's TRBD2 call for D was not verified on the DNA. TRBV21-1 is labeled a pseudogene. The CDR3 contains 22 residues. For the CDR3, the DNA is TGTGCCAGCAGCAAGAAGTTAGGGTTTCAGCGGGACAATGAATTAGCCAAAAACATTCAGTACTTC. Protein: CASSKKLGFQRDNELAKNIQYF.

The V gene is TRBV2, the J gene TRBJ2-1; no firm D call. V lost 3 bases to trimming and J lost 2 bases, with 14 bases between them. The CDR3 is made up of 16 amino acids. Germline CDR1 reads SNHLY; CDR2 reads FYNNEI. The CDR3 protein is CASSEALGFTYNEQFF. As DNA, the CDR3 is TGTGCCAGCAGTGAGGCCCTGGGGTTTACCTACAATGAGCAGTTCTTC.

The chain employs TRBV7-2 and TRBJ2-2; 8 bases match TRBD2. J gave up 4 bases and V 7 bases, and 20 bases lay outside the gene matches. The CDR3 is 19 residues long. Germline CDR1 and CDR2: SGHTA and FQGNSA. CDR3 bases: TGTGCCAGCACCTCCGGGACTAGATTGCAAAAGGCCCCCACCGGGGAGCTGTTTTTT. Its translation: CASTSGTRLQKAPTGELFF.

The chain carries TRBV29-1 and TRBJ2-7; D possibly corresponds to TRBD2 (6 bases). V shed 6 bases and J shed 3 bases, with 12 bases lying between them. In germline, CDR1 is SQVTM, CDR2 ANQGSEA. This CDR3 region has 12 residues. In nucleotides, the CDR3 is TGCAGCGTCAAGCGGGTCGACTACGAGCAGTACTTC. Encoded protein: CSVKRVDYEQYF.

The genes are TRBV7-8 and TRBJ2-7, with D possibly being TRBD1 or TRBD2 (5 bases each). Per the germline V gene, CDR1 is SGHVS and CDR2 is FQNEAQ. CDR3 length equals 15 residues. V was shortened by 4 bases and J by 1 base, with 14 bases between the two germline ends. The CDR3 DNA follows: TGTGCCAGCAGCTCCGCCCGGGACGGGTCCTACGAGCAGTACTTC. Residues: CASSSARDGSYEQYF.

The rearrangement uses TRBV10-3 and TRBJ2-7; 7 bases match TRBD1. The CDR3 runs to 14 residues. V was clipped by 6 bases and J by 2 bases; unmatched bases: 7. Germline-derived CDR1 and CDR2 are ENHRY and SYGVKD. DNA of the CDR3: TGTGCCATCAGCCCCGGGACAGCAGCCTACGAGCAGTACTTC. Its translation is CAISPGTAAYEQYF.

The CDR3 sequence: CAISEGGGQSQETQYF. DNA for the CDR3: TGTGCCATCAGTGAGGGTGGGGGACAGTCCCAAGAGACCCAGTACTTC. This sequence joins TRBV10-3 and TRBJ2-5; 7 bases fit TRBD1. V dropped 2 bases and J dropped 1; count of bases not matched to a gene: 7. Germline loops: CDR1 ENHRY, CDR2 SYGVKD. The CDR3 sequence is 16 residues long.

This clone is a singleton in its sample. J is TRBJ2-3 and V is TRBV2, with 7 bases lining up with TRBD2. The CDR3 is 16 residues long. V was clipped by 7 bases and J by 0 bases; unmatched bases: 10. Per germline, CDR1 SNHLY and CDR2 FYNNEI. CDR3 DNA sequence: TGTGCCAGCACCTTGGACGGGGGGAGGAGCACAGATACGCAGTATTTT. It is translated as CASTLDGGRSTDTQYF.

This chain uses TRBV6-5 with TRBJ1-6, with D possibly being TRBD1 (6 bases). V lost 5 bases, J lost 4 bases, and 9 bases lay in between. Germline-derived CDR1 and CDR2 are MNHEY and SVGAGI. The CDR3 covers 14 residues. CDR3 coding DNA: TGTGCCAGCAGTCCAACAGGGTATAATTCACCCCTCCACTTT. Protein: CASSPTGYNSPLHF.

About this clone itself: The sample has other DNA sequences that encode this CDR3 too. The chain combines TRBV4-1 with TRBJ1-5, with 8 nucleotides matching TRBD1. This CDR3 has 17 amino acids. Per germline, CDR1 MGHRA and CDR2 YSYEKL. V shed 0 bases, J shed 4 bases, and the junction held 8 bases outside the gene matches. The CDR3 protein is CASSQEGAGGGNQPQHF. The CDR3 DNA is TGCGCCAGCAGCCAAGAGGGGGCAGGGGGCGGAAATCAGCCCCAGCATTTT.

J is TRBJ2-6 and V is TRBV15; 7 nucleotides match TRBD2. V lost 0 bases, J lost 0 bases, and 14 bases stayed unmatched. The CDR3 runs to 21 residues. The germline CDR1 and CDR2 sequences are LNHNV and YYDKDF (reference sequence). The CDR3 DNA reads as TGTGCCACCAGCAGAGATTTGGGGCAGCGGGGTGGATACTCTGGGGCCAACGTCCTGACTTTC. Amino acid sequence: CATSRDLGQRGGYSGANVLTF.

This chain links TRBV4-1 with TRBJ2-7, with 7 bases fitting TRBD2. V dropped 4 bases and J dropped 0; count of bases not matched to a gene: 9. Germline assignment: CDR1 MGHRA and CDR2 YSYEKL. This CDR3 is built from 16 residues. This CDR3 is CASSPPARGDSYEQYF. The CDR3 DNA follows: TGCGCCAGCAGCCCACCGGCCCGGGGGGACTCCTACGAGCAGTACTTC.

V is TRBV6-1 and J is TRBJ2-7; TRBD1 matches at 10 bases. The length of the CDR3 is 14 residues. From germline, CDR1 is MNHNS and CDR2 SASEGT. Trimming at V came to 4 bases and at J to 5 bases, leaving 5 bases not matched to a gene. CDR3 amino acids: CASSGRDRGHEQYF. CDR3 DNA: TGTGCCAGCAGTGGCCGGGACAGGGGCCACGAGCAGTACTTC.

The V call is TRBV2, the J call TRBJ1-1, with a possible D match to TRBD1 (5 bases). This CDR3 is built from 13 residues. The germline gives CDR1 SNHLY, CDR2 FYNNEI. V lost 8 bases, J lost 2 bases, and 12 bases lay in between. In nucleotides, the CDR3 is TGTGCCAGCGGGGGACGGATAAACACTGAAGCTTTCTTT. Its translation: CASGGRINTEAFF. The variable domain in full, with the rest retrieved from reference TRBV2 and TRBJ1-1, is EPEVTQTPSHQVTQMGQEVILRCVPISNHLYFYWYRQILGQKVEFLVSFYNNEISEKSEIFDDQFSVERPDGSNFTLKIRSTKLEDSAMYFCASGGRINTEAFFGQGTRLTVV.

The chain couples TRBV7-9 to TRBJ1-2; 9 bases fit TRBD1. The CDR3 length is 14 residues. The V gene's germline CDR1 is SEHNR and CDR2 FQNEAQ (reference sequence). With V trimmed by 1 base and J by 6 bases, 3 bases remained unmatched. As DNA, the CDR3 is TGTGCCAGCAGCTTAGGGACAGGGGTTAATGGCTACACCTTC. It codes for CASSLGTGVNGYTF.

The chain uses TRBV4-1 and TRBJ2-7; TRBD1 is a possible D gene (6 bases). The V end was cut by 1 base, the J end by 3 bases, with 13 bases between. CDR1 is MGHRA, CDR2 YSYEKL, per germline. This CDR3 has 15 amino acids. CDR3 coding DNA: TGCGCCAGCAGCCAAGCTGCGTCCAGGGGCTACGAGCAGTACTTC. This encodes CASSQAASRGYEQYF.

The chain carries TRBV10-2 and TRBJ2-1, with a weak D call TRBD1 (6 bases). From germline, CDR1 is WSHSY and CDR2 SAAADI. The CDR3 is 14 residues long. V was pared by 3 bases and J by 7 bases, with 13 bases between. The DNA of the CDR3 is TGCGCCAGCAGTGAATTACAGGGTGGTAATGAGCAGTTCTTC. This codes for CASSELQGGNEQFF.

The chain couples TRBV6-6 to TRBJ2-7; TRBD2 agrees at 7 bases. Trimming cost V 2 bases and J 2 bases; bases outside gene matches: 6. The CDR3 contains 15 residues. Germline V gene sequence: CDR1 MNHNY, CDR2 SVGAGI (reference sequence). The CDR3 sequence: CASSYGLGKPYEQYF. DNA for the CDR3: TGTGCCAGCAGTTACGGACTAGGAAAGCCCTACGAGCAGTACTTC.

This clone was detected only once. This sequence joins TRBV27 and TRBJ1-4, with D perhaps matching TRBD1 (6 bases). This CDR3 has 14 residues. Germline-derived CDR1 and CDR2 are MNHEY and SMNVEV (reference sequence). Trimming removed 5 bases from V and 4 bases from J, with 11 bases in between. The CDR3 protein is CASSQQGINEKLFF. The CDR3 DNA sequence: TGTGCCAGCAGTCAACAGGGAATTAATGAAAAACTGTTTTTT.

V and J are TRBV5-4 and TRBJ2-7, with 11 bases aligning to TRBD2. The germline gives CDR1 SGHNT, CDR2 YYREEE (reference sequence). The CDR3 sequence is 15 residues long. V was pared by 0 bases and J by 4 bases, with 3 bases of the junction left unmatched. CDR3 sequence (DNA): TGTGCCAGCAGCTTGGACGCTAGCGGGAGGTACGAGCAGTACTTC. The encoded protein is CASSLDASGRYEQYF.

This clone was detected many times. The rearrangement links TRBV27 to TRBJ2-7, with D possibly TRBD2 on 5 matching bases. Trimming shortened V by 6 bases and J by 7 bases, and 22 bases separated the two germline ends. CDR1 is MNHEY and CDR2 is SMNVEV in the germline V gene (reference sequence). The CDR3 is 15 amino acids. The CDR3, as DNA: TGTGCCAGCAGCTTTTTTGGCCTCCCCTCGGGGGAGCAGTACTTC. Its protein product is CASSFFGLPSGEQYF.

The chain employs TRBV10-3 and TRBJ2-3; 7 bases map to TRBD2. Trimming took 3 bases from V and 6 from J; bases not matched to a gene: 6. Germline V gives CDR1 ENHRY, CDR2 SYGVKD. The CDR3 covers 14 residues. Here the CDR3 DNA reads TGTGCCATCAGTGACGGCGGGAGTGTGGATACGCAGTATTTT. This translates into CAISDGGSVDTQYF.

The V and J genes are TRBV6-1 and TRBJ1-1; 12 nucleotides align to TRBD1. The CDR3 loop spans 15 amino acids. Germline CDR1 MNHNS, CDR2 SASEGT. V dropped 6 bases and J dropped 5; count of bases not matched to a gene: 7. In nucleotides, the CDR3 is TGTGCCAGCAGACAGGGACAGGGGGCATGGACTGAAGCTTTCTTT. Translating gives CASRQGQGAWTEAFF.

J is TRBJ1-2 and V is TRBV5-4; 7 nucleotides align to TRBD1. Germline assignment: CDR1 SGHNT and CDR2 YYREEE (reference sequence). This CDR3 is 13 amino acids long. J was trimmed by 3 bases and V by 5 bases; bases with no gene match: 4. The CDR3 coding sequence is TGTGCCAGCAGTTTCAGGGGGGACTATGGCTACACCTTC. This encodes CASSFRGDYGYTF.